A single sample is the source of the 21 T cell receptor beta chains below, sequenced in a study of blood T cell repertoires in COVID-19. Clones were read by immunoSEQ multiplex PCR, and TCRdb kept only the in-frame ones, dropping some. The sample consists of 130,000 or so clones, roughly 88% of them appearing once. Sequenced material: peripheral blood. The receptors were gathered from a woman aged 55-70 years with acute or convalescent COVID-19.

The CDR3 coding sequence is TGTGCCAGCAGCTTCGGGGGGGCCACGTACAATGAGCAGTTCTTC. Residues: CASSFGGATYNEQFF. The J gene is TRBJ2-1, the V gene TRBV5-4; 8 bases are a match to TRBD2. Germline CDR1 SGHNT, CDR2 YYREEE (reference sequence). CDR3 length equals 15 residues. V trimming: 2 bases; J trimming: 4 bases; junction bases outside the gene matches: 5.

V gene TRBV18 combines with J gene TRBJ1-4; 8 nucleotides align to TRBD1. Per the germline V gene, CDR1 is KGHSH and CDR2 is LQKENI. The V gene end was trimmed by 3 bases and the J gene end by 4 bases; junction bases not matched to a gene: 4. This CDR3 spans 15 amino acids. In nucleotides, the CDR3 is TGTGCCAGCTCACCCCCGGGACAGGATAATGAAAAACTGTTTTTT. Translation: CASSPPGQDNEKLFF.

As concerns this clone: One junction end does not reproduce the germline sequence, and a read error may be involved. The chain employs TRBV7-2 and TRBJ2-4; 7 bases agree with TRBD2. Germline V gives CDR1 SGHTA, CDR2 FQGNSA. CDR3 length: 16 residues. This chain's CDR3 is CASSLAAAGAKNIQYF. The CDR3 DNA follows: TGTGCCAGCAGCCTAGCGGCGGCGGGGGCCAAAAACATTCAGTACTTC.

This clone was counted only a few times. The chain recombines TRBV4-1 with TRBJ2-7; TRBD1 is a possible D gene (6 bases). CDR3 length equals 17 residues. Trimming cost V 2 bases and J 0 bases, with 17 bases left between them. CDR1 MGHRA and CDR2 YSYEKL come from the germline V gene. The CDR3 DNA reads as TGCGCCAGCAGCCAATTCGCAGGGGTCATTACCTCCTACGAGCAGTACTTC. This translates into CASSQFAGVITSYEQYF.

This clone was found once. V and J are TRBV28 and TRBJ2-2, with 13 bases aligning to TRBD2. The J segment lost 5 bases and the V segment lost 3 bases, leaving 6 bases of the junction unmatched. Germline CDR1 is MDHEN and CDR2 is SYDVKM. The CDR3 totals 17 residues. The CDR3 sequence is CASSFTSGGAWTGELFF. DNA for the CDR3: TGTGCCAGCAGTTTTACTAGCGGGGGGGCCTGGACCGGGGAGCTGTTTTTT. Together with reference TRBV28 and TRBJ2-2, the CDR3 gives the full variable domain: DVKVTQSSRYLVKRTGEKVFLECVQDMDHENMFWYRQDPGLGLRLIYFSYDVKMKEKGDIPEGYSVSREKKERFSLILESASTNQTSMYLCASSFTSGGAWTGELFFGEGSRLTVL.

V is TRBV4-1 and J is TRBJ1-1; D possibly corresponds to TRBD1 (5 bases). The germline V and J ends were trimmed by 4 bases and 1 base, with 10 bases remaining between them. This CDR3 region has 14 residues. Germline V lookup: CDR1 MGHRA, CDR2 YSYEKL. In DNA form, the CDR3 reads TGCGCCAGCAGCCCCCCCAGGGAGAACACTGAAGCTTTCTTT. Its protein is CASSPPRENTEAFF.

The J gene is TRBJ2-7, the V gene TRBV7-8, with 9 bases fitting TRBD1. Germline-derived CDR1 and CDR2 are SGHVS and FQNEAQ. This CDR3 has 15 residues. Trimming took 7 bases from V and 2 from J; bases not matched to a gene: 9. In DNA form, the CDR3 reads TGTGCCAGCATACCGACCGGGACAGGGCCCTACGAGCAGTACTTC. This encodes CASIPTGTGPYEQYF.

The gene calls are TRBV6-5 and TRBJ1-5, with D perhaps matching TRBD1 (6 bases). The CDR3 consists of 13 residues. Germline assignment: CDR1 MNHEY and CDR2 SVGAGI. The V end lost 2 bases, the J end lost 5 bases, and 7 bases lay between the germline ends. CDR3 sequence reads: CASSYRGYQPQHF. CDR3 in DNA: TGTGCCAGCAGTTACAGGGGGTATCAGCCCCAGCATTTT.

This sequence joins TRBV28 and TRBJ1-2, with D hard to call. CDR3 size: 15 residues. V was clipped by 4 bases and J by 4 bases, with 16 bases between them. Germline CDR1 MDHEN, CDR2 SYDVKM. CDR3 bases: TGTGCCAGCAGTTCCGGGGTTACTTCGGGCTATGGCTACACCTTC. Translating it yields CASSSGVTSGYGYTF.

The chain combines TRBV19 with TRBJ1-5; the D is unclear. Per the germline V gene, CDR1 is LNHDA and CDR2 is SQIVND (reference sequence). The CDR3 contains 16 residues. Trimming took off 5 bases at V and 5 bases at J, with 19 bases between the two ends. CDR3 DNA sequence: TGTGCCAGTAGTTTGGACTTTGGAGGGCTGGATCAGCCCCAGCATTTT. It specifies CASSLDFGGLDQPQHF.

The chain is built from TRBV18 and TRBJ2-7; TRBD2 agrees at 13 bases. The germline V gene has CDR1 KGHSH and CDR2 LQKENI. V was clipped by 5 bases and J by 3 bases; unmatched bases: 10. CDR3 length equals 17 residues. The CDR3 region is CASSYGTSGASSYEQYF. The CDR3, as DNA: TGTGCCAGCTCATATGGGACTAGCGGGGCAAGCAGCTACGAGCAGTACTTC. The variable domain in full, completed from reference TRBV18 and TRBJ2-7, reads NAGVMQNPRHLVRRRGQEARLRCSPMKGHSHVYWYRQLPEEGLKFMVYLQKENIIDESGMPKERFSAEFPKEGPSILRIQQVVRGDSAAYFCASSYGTSGASSYEQYFGPGTRLTVT.

This clone has more than one count but fewer than ten. V gene TRBV11-3 combines with J gene TRBJ2-2; the match to TRBD2 covers 8 bases. This CDR3 has 14 residues. With 5 bases clipped from V and 5 bases from J, the junction kept 4 bases outside the gene matches. Germline CDR1 reads SGHNT; CDR2 reads YENEEA. CDR3 DNA: TGTGCCAGCAGCATTAGCGGGGCTACCGGGGAGCTGTTTTTT. Encoded protein: CASSISGATGELFF.

The chain links TRBV5-4 to TRBJ1-6; D call uncertain. Germline V CDR1 and CDR2: SGHNT, YYREEE (reference sequence). This CDR3 is 14 amino acids long. Trimming took 4 bases from V and 7 from J, leaving 12 bases between them. The CDR3 DNA is TGTGCCAGCAGCATCGACATAGGCAATTCACCCCTCCACTTT. This translates into CASSIDIGNSPLHF.

The J gene is TRBJ2-5, the V gene TRBV3-1 (or the pseudogene TRBV3-2); D is perhaps TRBD2 (5 bases). Germline-derived CDR1 and CDR2 are LGHDT and YNNKEL (reference sequence). Trimming stripped 4 bases from V and 3 bases from J, with 12 bases between. The CDR3 loop spans 14 amino acids. The chain's CDR3 is CASSPGLREETQYF. The CDR3 DNA reads TGTGCCAGCAGCCCGGGCCTGCGGGAAGAGACCCAGTACTTC.

The chain has TRBV5-8 and TRBJ1-4; 9 positions match TRBD1. The CDR3 consists of 14 residues. Germline V gene sequence: CDR1 SGHTS, CDR2 YDEGEE. The J segment lost 10 bases and the V segment lost 5 bases, leaving 9 bases of the junction unmatched. CDR3 coding DNA: TGTGCCAGCAGAGGGGGACAGGGTTTAAGAAAACTGTTTTTT. Its translation is CASRGGQGLRKLFF.

The genes are TRBV20-1 and TRBJ1-3; tentatively, D is TRBD1 (5 bases). V was pared by 3 bases and J by 2 bases, with 11 bases between. The CDR3 consists of 14 residues. CDR1 DFQATT and CDR2 SNEGSKA come from the germline V gene (reference sequence). CDR3 protein: CSASTGGTGNTIYF. In DNA, the CDR3 is TGCAGTGCTAGTACCGGGGGGACTGGAAACACCATATATTTT.

The chain links TRBV9 to TRBJ1-6; TRBD1 matches 7 bases. Losses at the gene ends were 5 bases for V and 5 bases for J; bases not matched to a gene: 7. The CDR3 spans 15 residues. Germline CDR1 reads SGDLS; CDR2 reads YYNGEE. The chain's CDR3 is CASRAGGTNNSPLHF. Written as DNA, the CDR3 is TGTGCCAGCAGGGCAGGGGGGACGAATAATTCACCCCTCCACTTT.

The chain recombines TRBV4-1 with TRBJ2-7; 7 bases line up with TRBD2. Germline V gene lookup returns CDR1 MGHRA and CDR2 YSYEKL. J was trimmed by 2 bases and V by 4 bases; bases with no gene match: 5. CDR3 size: 14 residues. Here the CDR3 DNA reads TGCGCCAGCAGCCCGGGACTATCGACCTACGAGCAGTACTTC. Residues: CASSPGLSTYEQYF.

The count of this clone is one. CDR3 nucleotides: TGTGCCAGCAGGGAAGGCTCGTGGGCAGGGAAGGATTCACCCCTCCACTTT. Its translation: CASREGSWAGKDSPLHF. The J gene is TRBJ1-6, the V gene TRBV21-1; the D call in the table, TRBD1, was not verified against the DNA. TRBV21-1 is termed a pseudogene. The CDR3 loop spans 17 amino acids.

The table lists this clone with a few counts. Different DNA sequences within this sample yield the same CDR3. The chain couples TRBV7-9 to TRBJ1-3; 7 bases agree with TRBD1. With 4 bases clipped from V and 0 bases from J, the junction kept 6 bases outside the gene matches. Germline assignment: CDR1 SEHNR and CDR2 FQNEAQ (reference sequence). The CDR3 is 16 residues long. The CDR3 nucleotides are TGTGCCAGCAGCTCGCTTTGGACAGGCTCTGGAAACACCATATATTTT. This translates into CASSSLWTGSGNTIYF.

This chain connects TRBV5-1 to TRBJ1-1, with TRBD1 matching over 11 bases. The CDR3 length is 16 residues. V trimming: 3 bases; J trimming: 5 bases; junction bases outside the gene matches: 9. From germline, CDR1 is SGHRS and CDR2 YFSETQ. The CDR3 here is CASSSRTGGSVTEAFF. CDR3 nucleotide sequence: TGCGCCAGCAGCTCTAGGACAGGGGGCTCGGTTACTGAAGCTTTCTTT.